This record concerns one T cell receptor (beta chain) sequence. Its antigen is currently unknown. The data originate from a study of T cell responses to AZD1222 COVID-19 vaccine. Study background: Analysis merged second doses at about 4 or about 12 weeks. Points from the study as a whole: Females outnumbered males among donors, who were mostly white British; clonal diversity was possibly underestimated. Nearly half of unique spike-specific TCRs reportedly avoided B.1.351 and B.1.1.7 mutated regions. Mapped onto spike, vaccine-associated CD4 TCRs spanned it and were dominant at 160-218 and 743-854.

The CDR3 consists of 17 residues. From germline, CDR1 is SGDLS and CDR2 YYNGEE. V shed 3 bases and J 7 bases; nucleotides not matched to a gene: 13. The assay was immunoSEQ multiplex PCR, and TCRdb's table has in-frame clones only and misses some. The sample lists approximately 130,000 clones; nearly 95% were seen once. The sequence came from an adult in good health. This chain links TRBV9 with TRBJ2-2; 9 positions match TRBD2. Sequences were derived from peripheral blood, sampled on day 0 of AZD1222 vaccination. CDR3 sequence: CASSAQTSGGRGGELFF. The CDR3 nucleotides are TGTGCCAGCAGCGCCCAGACTAGCGGTGGGCGGGGCGGGGAGCTGTTTTTT. The complete variable domain, with remaining parts taken from reference TRBV9 and TRBJ2-2, reads DSGVTQTPKHLITATGQRVTLRCSPRSGDLSVYWYQQSLDQGLQFLIQYYNGEERAKGNILERFSAQQFPDLHSELNLSSLELGDSALYFCASSAQTSGGRGGELFFGEGSRLTVL.